This T cell receptor (beta chain) originates from a study of long-term antiretroviral therapy in people with HIV (dated by TCRdb to the early 2020s). A note on the overall study: The earliest samples were collected about a decade before the 2015 WHO recommendation for immediate ART, when ART was typically delayed until CD4 counts fell. A retrospective serial study tested whether ART initiation and durable HIV suppression were associated with changes in peripheral blood TRB repertoire composition and diversity. Test extractions of a monoclonal T-cell line alongside some 36 polyclonal samples showed no cross-contamination during QIAcube processing. From 30 adults with confirmed HIV infection, the cohort provided roughly 200 cryopreserved PBMC samples, gathered serially across a mean of around six years (range 1-12). Among the 30 or so participants with HIV, ten to eleven were female.

There are 15 amino acids in the CDR3, from cysteine to phenylalanine inclusive. CDR3 DNA is the only sequence kept; it has 45 bases, read in frame from the first base. Looking up the germline V gene yields CDR1 MDHEN and CDR2 SYDVKM. Cut back by 5 bases and 6 bases, the V and J ends lie 16 bases apart. As to this clone: Its antigen is not yet known. It has no much larger one-base neighbor in the sample; base qualities were not kept.

The immunoSEQ hsTCRB v3.0 assay was used at survey level resolution for TRB variable region sequencing. A depth of roughly 35,000-50,000 T-cell genomes per sample was targeted for TRB sequencing. TRB libraries were pooled and sequenced on an Illumina MiSeq using a v3 150-cycle kit. As for the authors' bioinformatics: Repertoire analysis was performed in R inside a reproducible Nextflow workflow that covered QC, data transformation and analysis. Custom analyses were implemented in LymphoSeq2, an R package for AIRR-Seq data exploration. A few samples that yielded fewer than 5000 total TRB sequences were excluded, so that approximately 170 HIV repertoires were analyzed. Of the roughly 180 retained HIV repertoires, under 65 were collected before and approximately 130 after ART initiation. Each repertoire was downsampled to 5000 TRB nucleotide sequences, and summary statistics were averaged across 100 downsampling iterations. The analysis kept only TRB sequences whose CDR3 regions were at least seven amino acids long. A Shannon entropy-derived clonality score and the Gini coefficient were used to measure diversity. In the repertoire networks, any two of the top 5000 CDR3 amino acid sequences were linked whenever the two sequences differed by an edit distance of one. For TRB CDR3 amino acid sequences, GLIPH2 was used to predict antigen specificity groups and MHC restriction. To flag known associations with CMV, EBV, HIV or tissue antigens, CDR3 amino acid sequences were compared against VDJdb and McPAS-TCR. Pre-ART, post-ART and control groups were compared with Wilcoxon signed-rank tests and Holm-Bonferroni correction. What TCRdb holds here is the immuneACCESS table cut down to in-frame rearrangements. Part of the clones is not present; checked against another copy, under half of the missing clones reflect an unresolved V gene, and the others are unexplained. The V and J calls and clone size were taken over from that table, and D and trimming were inferred from the DNA. The sample has about 21,000 clones on record, approximately 82% of them singletons. The ten biggest clones cover 3.5% to 6% of the sample.

The paper's findings and limits, for the study overall: Expanded TRB clones identified before ART initiation dominated the repertoire across all time points, though the dominance fluctuated and decreased in many PLHIV after ART. Since PBMC availability was limited, sequencing covered only the TCR beta chain, with no alpha chain pairing. CDR3 length ranges in HIV repertoires were narrower than in controls, and network structure suggested an antigen-experienced repertoire with only a slight naive shift after ART. The samples were dated from about 2004 to 2017, and the ART regimens that were used may be less effective than current ART regimens. Inferences about post-ART repertoire changes were limited because no data were available on ART adherence, viral resistance or therapy changes. Starting ART was linked to a significant rise in TRB diversity, yet even after long-term ART the diversity remained significantly lower than in transplant donor controls. Because cell numbers in pre-ART samples were limited, unsorted PBMC were profiled instead of sorted CD4+ and CD8+ T cells.

Inclusion was restricted to participants for whom at least one PBMC sample before ART initiation and at least two post-ART samples were available. Every participant with HIV received treatment in the United States of America. Cryopreserved samples of about 0.95-11 million PBMC were thawed and washed before DNA extraction. At the time of the earliest PBMC sample, participants with HIV were aged between about 23 and 55 years. Per participant, PBMC samples came from 1-4 timepoints prior to ART initiation and 2-8 timepoints following ART initiation, for a median of 7 samples. Serial HIV viral load, CD4+ T-cell count, ART history and demographic data were obtained for every participant. Genomic DNA was extracted from unsorted PBMC with a Qiagen kit on a QIAcube, with processing performed in batches of 12 samples.

The chain is encoded by TRBV28 joined to TRBJ1-4; the D gene lacks a confident call. This receptor was taken from a man aged 18 to 29 with HIV. This specimen was unsorted PBMCs, taken 0.5 years after starting antiretroviral therapy. The sequenced DNA is TGTGCCAGCAGTGACTCAGGCGGAACCCATGAAAAACTGTTTTTT. It translates as CASSDSGGTHEKLFF.